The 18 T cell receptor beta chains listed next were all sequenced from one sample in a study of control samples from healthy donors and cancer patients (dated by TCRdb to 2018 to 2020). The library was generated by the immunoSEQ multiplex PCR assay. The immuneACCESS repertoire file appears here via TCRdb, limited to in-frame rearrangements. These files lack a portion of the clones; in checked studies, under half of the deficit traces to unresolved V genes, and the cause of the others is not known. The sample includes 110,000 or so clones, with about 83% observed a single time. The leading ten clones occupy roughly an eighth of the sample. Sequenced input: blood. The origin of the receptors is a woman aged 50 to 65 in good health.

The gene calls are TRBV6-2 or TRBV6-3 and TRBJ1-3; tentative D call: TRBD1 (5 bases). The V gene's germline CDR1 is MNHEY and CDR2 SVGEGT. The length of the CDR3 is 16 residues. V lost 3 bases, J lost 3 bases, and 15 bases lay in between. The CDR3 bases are TGTGCCAGCAGTTATCGGGACGCTCGTGGTGGAAACACCATATATTTT. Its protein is CASSYRDARGGNTIYF.

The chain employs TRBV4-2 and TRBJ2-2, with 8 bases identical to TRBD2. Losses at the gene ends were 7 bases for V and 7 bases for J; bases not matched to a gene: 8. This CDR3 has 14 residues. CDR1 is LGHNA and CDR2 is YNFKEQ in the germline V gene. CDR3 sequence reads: CASKETSAVGELFF. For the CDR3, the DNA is TGTGCCAGCAAGGAGACTAGCGCAGTCGGGGAGCTGTTTTTT.

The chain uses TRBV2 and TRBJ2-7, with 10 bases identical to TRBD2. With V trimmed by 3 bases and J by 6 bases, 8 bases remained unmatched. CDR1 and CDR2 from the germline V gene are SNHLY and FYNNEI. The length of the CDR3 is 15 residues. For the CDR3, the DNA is TGTGCCAGCAGTGACGTAGCGGGGGGCAACGGCGAGCAGTACTTC. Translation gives CASSDVAGGNGEQYF.

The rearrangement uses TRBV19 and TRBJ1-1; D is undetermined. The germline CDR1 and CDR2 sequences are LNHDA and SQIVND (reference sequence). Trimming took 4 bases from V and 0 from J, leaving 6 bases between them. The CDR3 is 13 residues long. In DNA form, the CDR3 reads TGTGCCAGTAGTACCCAGTTGAACACTGAAGCTTTCTTT. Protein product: CASSTQLNTEAFF.

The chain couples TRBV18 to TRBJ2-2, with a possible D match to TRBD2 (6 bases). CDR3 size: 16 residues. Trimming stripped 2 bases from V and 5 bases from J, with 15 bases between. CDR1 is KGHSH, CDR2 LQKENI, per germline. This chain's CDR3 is CASSPYQRAITGELFF. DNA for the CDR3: TGTGCCAGCTCACCATACCAGCGGGCGATTACCGGGGAGCTGTTTTTT.

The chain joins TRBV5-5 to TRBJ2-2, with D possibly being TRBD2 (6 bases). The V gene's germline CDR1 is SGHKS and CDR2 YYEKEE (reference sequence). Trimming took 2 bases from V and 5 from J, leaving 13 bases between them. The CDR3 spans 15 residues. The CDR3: CASSFGTGPTGELFF. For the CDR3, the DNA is TGTGCCAGCAGCTTCGGGACTGGACCTACCGGGGAGCTGTTTTTT. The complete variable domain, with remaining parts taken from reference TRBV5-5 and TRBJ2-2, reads DAGVTQSPTHLIKTRGQQVTLRCSPISGHKSVSWYQQVLGQGPQFIFQYYEKEERGRGNFPDRFSARQFPNYSSELNVNALLLGDSALYLCASSFGTGPTGELFFGEGSRLTVL.

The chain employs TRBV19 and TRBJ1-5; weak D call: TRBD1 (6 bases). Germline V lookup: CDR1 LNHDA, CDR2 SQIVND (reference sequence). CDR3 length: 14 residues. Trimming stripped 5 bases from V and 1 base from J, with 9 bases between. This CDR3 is CASSGTYSNQPQHF. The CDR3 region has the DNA TGTGCCAGTAGTGGGACATACAGCAATCAGCCCCAGCATTTT.

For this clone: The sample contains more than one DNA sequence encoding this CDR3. CDR3 protein: CASSQVSGGTEAFF. CDR3 nucleotide sequence: TGTGCCAGCAGCCAAGTGTCGGGGGGCACTGAAGCTTTCTTT. The gene calls are TRBV3-1 (or the pseudogene TRBV3-2) and TRBJ1-1; the D gene is possibly TRBD1 (5 bases). The ends were cut back, 1 base at V and 4 bases at J, with 10 bases in the middle. Germline V gene sequence: CDR1 LGHDT, CDR2 YNNKEL (reference sequence). This CDR3 is 14 amino acids long.

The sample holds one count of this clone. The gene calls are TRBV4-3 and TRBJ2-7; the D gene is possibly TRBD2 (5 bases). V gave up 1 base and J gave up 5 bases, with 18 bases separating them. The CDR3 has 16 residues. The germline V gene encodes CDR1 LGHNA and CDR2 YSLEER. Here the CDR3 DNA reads TGCGCCAGCAGCCAAGGAGGGTGGAGCCTCCCCCACGAGCAGTACTTC. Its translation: CASSQGGWSLPHEQYF.

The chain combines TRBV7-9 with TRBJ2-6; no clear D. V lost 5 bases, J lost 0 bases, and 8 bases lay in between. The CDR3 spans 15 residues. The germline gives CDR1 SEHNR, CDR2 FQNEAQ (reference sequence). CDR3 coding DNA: TGTGCCAGCAGCCCTGTCAGCTCTGGGGCCAACGTCCTGACTTTC. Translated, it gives CASSPVSSGANVLTF. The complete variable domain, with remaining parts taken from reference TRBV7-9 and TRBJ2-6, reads DTGVSQNPRHKITKRGQNVTFRCDPISEHNRLYWYRQTLGQGPEFLTYFQNEAQLEKSRLLSDRFSAERPKGSFSTLEIQRTEQGDSAMYLCASSPVSSGANVLTFGAGSRLTVL.

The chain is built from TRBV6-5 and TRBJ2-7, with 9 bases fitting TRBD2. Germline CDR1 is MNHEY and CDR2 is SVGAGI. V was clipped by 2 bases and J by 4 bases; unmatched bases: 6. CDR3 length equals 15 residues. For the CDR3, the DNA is TGTGCCAGCAGTTACATGTCTAGCGGGAAATACGAGCAGTACTTC. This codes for CASSYMSSGKYEQYF.

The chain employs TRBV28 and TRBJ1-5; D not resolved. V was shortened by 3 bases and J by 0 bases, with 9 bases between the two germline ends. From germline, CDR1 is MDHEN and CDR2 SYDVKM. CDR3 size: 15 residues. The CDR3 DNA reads TGTGCCAGCAGTTTTTTGGCTTATAGCAATCAGCCCCAGCATTTT. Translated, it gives CASSFLAYSNQPQHF. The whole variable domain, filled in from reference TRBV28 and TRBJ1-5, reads DVKVTQSSRYLVKRTGEKVFLECVQDMDHENMFWYRQDPGLGLRLIYFSYDVKMKEKGDIPEGYSVSREKKERFSLILESASTNQTSMYLCASSFLAYSNQPQHFGDGTRLSIL.

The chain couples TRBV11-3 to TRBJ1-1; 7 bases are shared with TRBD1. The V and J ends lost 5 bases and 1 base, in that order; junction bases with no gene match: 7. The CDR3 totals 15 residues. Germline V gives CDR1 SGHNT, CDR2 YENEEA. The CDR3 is CASSVPRGANTEAFF. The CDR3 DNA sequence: TGTGCCAGCAGCGTCCCCAGGGGGGCGAACACTGAAGCTTTCTTT.

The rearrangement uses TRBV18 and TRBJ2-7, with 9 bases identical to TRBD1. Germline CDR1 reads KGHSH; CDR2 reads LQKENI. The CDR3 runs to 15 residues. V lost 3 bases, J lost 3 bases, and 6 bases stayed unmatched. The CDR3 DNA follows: TGTGCCAGCTCACCCACAGGGGGCATTGGCTACGAGCAGTACTTC. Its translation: CASSPTGGIGYEQYF.

As DNA, the CDR3 is TGTGCCAGCAGTGAAATAGAGACCGGGACAGGATACACCGGGGAGCTGTTTTTT. Residues: CASSEIETGTGYTGELFF. The rearrangement joins TRBV25-1 to TRBJ2-2, with 8 bases fitting TRBD1. V lost 2 bases, J lost 3 bases, and 11 bases stayed unmatched. Per the germline V gene, CDR1 is MGHDK and CDR2 is SYGVNS. This CDR3 is 18 amino acids long.

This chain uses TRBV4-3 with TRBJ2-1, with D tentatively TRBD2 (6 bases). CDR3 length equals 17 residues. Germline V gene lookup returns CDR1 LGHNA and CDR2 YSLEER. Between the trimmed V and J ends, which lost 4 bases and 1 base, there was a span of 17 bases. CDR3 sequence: CASSPSEPGTSYNEQFF. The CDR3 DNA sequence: TGCGCCAGCAGCCCCTCGGAACCAGGGACTTCCTACAATGAGCAGTTCTTC.

The CDR3, as DNA: TGTGCCATCAGTGAGTCGATACCGAAGAACACTGAAGCTTTCTTT. Amino acids: CAISESIPKNTEAFF. The genes are TRBV10-3 and TRBJ1-1; D is ambiguous. This CDR3 comprises 15 residues. The V end lost 0 bases, the J end lost 1 base, and 9 bases lay between the germline ends. Germline V gives CDR1 ENHRY, CDR2 SYGVKD.

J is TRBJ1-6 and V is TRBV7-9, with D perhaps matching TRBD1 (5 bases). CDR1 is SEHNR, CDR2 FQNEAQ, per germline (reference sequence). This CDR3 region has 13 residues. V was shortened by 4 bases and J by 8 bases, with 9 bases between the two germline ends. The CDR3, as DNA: TGTGCCAGCAGCTACGGGGCAGATTCACCCCTCCACTTT. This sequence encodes CASSYGADSPLHF. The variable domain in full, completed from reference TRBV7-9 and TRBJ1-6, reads DTGVSQNPRHKITKRGQNVTFRCDPISEHNRLYWYRQTLGQGPEFLTYFQNEAQLEKSRLLSDRFSAERPKGSFSTLEIQRTEQGDSAMYLCASSYGADSPLHFGNGTRLTVT.